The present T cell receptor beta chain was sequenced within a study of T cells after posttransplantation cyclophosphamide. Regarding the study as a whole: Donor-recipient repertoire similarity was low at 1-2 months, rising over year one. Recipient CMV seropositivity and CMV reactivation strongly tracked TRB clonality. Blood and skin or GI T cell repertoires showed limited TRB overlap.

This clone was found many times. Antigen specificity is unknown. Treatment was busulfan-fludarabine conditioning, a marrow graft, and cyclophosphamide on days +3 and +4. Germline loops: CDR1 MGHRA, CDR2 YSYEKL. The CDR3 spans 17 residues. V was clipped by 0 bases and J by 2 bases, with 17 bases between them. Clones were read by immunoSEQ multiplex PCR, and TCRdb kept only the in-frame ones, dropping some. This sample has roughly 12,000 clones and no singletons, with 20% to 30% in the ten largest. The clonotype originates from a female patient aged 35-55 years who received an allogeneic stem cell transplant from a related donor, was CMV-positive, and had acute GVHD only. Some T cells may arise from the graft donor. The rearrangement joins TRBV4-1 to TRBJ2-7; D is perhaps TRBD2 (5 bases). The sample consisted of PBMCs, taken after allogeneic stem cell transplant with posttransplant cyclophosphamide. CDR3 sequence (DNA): TGCGCCAGCAGCCAAGATTTAGGAACAGACTATGCCTACGAGCAGTACTTC. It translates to CASSQDLGTDYAYEQYF.